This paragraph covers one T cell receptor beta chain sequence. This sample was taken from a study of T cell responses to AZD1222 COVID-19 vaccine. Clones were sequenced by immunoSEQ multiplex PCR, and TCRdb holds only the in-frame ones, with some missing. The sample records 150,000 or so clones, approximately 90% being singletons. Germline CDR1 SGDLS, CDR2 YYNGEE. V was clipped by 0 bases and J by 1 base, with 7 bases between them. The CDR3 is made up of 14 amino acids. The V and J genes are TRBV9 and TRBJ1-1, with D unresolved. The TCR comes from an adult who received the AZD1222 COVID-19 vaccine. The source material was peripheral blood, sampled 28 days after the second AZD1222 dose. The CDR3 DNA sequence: TGTGCCAGCAGCGTAGAGCAGTCGAACACTGAAGCTTTCTTT. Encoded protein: CASSVEQSNTEAFF.